This T cell receptor (beta chain) was sequenced in a study of cytomegalovirus exposure and HLA in healthy donors. About the research overall: The 120 or so validation repertoires used the same platform as the roughly 670 first-cohort repertoires, a later analysis reported.

In regard to this clone: As yet, its antigen is unknown.

Study observations and caveats: Most TCR sequences were rare, but some public TCRs occurred in many donors. Confirmation was obtained in vitro that a few CMV-associated chains are specific for CMV antigens. Later, an analysis found that TCR clusters from the first cohort tended to co-occur in the 120 or so validation repertoires.

V was shortened by 0 bases and J by 2 bases, with 9 bases between the two germline ends. This CDR3 comprises 15 residues. Germline CDR1 and CDR2: SGHAT and FQNNGV. TCRdb's copy holds only in-frame clones and misses some; the assay was immunoSEQ multiplex PCR. The sample carries more than 250,000 clones, roughly nine tenths recorded once. Sample: PBMCs. The sequence came from a woman aged 25 to 39 in good health and CMV-seropositive. The chain couples TRBV11-2 to TRBJ2-3; a possible D gene is TRBD1 (5 bases). This CDR3 is CASSLDHGHTDTQYF. The CDR3, as DNA: TGTGCCAGCAGCTTAGATCATGGACACACAGATACGCAGTATTTT.